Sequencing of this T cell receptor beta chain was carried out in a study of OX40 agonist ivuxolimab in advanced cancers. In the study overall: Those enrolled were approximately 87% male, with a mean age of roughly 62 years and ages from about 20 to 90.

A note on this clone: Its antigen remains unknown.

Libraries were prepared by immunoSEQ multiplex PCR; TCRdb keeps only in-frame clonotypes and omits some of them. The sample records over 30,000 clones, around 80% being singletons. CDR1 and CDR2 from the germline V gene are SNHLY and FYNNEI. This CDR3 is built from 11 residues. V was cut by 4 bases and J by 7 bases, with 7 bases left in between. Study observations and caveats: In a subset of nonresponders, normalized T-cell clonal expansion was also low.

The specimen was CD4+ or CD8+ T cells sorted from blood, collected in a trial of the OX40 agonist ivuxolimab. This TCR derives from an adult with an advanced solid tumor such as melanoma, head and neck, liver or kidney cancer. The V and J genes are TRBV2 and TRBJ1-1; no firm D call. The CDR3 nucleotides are TGTGCCAGCAGTGGAGGCCTTGAAGCTTTCTTT. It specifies CASSGGLEAFF.